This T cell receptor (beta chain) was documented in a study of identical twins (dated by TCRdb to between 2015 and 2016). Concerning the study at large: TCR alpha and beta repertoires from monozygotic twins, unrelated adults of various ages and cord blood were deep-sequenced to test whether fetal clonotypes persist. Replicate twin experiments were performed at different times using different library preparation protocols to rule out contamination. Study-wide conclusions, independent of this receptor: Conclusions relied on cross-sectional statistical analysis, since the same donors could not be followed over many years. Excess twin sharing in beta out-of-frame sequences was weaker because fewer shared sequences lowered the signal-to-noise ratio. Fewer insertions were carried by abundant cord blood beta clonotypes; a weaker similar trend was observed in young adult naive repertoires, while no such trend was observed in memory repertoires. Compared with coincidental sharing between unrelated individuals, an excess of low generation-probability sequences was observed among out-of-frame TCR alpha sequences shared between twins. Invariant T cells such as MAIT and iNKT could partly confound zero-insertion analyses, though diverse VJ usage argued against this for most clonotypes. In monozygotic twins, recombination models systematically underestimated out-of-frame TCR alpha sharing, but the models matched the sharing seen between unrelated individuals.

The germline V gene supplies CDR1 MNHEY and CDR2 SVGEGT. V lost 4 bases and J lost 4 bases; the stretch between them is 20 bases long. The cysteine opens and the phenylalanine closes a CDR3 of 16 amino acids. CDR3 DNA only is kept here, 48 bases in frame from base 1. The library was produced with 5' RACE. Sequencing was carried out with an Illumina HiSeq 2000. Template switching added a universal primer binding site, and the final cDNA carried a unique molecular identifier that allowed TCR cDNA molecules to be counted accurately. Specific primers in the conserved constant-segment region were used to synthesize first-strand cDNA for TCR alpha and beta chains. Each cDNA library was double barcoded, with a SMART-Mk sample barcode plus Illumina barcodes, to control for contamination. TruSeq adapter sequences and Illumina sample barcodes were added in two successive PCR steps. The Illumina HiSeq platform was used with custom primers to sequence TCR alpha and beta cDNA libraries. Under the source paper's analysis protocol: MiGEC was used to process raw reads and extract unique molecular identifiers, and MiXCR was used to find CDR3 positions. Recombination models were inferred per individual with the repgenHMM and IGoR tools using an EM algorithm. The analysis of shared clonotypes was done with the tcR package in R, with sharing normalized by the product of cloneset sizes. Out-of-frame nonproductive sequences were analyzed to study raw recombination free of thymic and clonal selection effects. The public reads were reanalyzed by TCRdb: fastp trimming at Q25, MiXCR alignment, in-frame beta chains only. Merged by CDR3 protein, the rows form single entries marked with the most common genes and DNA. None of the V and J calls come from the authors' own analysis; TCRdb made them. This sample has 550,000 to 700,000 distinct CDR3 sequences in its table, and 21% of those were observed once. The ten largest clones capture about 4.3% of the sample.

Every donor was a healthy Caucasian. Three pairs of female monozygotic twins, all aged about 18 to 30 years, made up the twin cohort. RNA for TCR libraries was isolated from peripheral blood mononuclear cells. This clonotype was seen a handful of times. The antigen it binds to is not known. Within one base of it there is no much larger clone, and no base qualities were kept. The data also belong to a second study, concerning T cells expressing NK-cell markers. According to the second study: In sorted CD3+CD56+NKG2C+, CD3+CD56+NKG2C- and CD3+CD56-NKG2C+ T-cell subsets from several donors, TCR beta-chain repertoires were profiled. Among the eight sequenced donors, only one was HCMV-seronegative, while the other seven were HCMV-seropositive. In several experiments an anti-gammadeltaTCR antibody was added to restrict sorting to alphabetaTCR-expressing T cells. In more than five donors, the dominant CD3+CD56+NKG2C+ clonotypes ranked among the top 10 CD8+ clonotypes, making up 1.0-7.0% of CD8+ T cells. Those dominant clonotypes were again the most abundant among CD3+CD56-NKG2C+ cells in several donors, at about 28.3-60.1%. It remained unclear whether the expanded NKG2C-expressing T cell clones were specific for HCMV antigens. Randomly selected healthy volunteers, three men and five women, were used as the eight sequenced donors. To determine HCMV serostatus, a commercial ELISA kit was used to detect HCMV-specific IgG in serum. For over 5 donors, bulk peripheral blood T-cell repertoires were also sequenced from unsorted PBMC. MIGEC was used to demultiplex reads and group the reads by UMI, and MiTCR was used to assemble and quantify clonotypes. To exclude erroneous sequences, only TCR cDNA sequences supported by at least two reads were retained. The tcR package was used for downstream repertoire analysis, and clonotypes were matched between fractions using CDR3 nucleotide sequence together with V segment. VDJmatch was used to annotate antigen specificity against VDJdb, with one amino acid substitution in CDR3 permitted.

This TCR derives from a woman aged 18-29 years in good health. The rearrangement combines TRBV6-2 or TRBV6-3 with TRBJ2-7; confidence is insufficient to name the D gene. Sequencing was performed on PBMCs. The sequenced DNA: TGTGCCAGCAGTTCGGTGGAGTGGCCCGGAGCGTACGAGCAGTACTTC. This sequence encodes CASSSVEWPGAYEQYF.